This TCR beta chain came from a study of blood T cell repertoires in COVID-19 (dated by TCRdb to the early 2020s). General notes on the study: The collaborator samples originated in the United States, Italy and Spain and spanned the acute and convalescent phases of COVID-19. The prospective study material was composed of cDNA or gDNA derived from T cells, B-cell-depleted T cells, or PBMCs. Deeply sampled blood TCRbeta repertoires from subjects exposed to, actively infected with, or recovered from COVID-19 were included in the dataset. A freely available public database, intended as a resource for researchers studying the immune response to SARS-CoV-2, is where the repertoires were released. Samples came from the ongoing ImmuneRACE study (first 160 participants) plus 1,254 subjects from 6 global collaborators. Sample metadata almost always included a de-identified subject ID, COVID-19 status, age in years and sex. Where available, HLA class I and class II types were obtained from metadata supplied by the sample provider rather than from assay-based typing. Broader findings and caveats from the paper: Clinical and demographic metadata were provided uncurated, with the amount varying by source and participant.

After removal of 1 base from V and 4 bases from J, the junction retains 6 bases not matched to a gene. For CDR1 and CDR2, the germline V gene lists MNHNS and SASEGT. The CDR3 numbers 15 residues from cysteine through phenylalanine. Left in the record is the CDR3 DNA by itself, 45 bases read in frame from the first base. This clone was seen only once. Which antigen it targets is not known. No quality values exist for individual bases; no much larger clone is one base distant. The collaborating institutions used their own protocols to collect whole blood in K2EDTA tubes. For TCRbeta analysis, collaborator samples were shipped as frozen whole blood, as isolated PBMCs, or as DNA extracted from either sample type. TCRbeta CDR3 regions were amplified from genomic DNA using the immunoSEQ Assay, a bias-controlled multiplex PCR. Regarding the original processing steps: The number of nucleated cells in each sample was estimated by amplification of reference gene primers within the assay. Sequence reads were collapsed and filtered to measure the absolute abundance of every unique TCRbeta CDR3 rearrangement. Productive Simpson clonality was computed per sample as the square root of Simpson's diversity index over productive rearrangements. TCRdb took over this immuneACCESS table, retaining in-frame rearrangements with V and J assigned. Such tables are incomplete; in checked studies, under half of the missing clones stem from an unresolved V gene, and the remainder is unexplained. D and trimming come from the DNA, and the V and J calls and clone size come from that table. In all, the sample holds approximately 51,000 clones, and more than 80% of those were seen once. Approximately 5.9% of the sample rests with the top ten.

This TCR was recovered from an older man with active COVID-19. The sample was peripheral blood. Recombination joined TRBV6-1 with TRBJ2-7, and 8 junctional nucleotides match TRBD1. At the DNA level, the sequence is TGTGCCAGCAGTGAAGGGGCAGGGGGCAGGTACGAGCAGTACTTC. Its protein product is CASSEGAGGRYEQYF.